The clone carrying this T cell receptor beta chain was picked up a small number of times. Its antigen is unknown. A J-beta primer mix and a sample-barcoded 5' primer were used in a second PCR of roughly 6 to 11 cycles. TCRdb passed the 5' RACE reads through MiXCR, listing each CDR3 protein once. The sample yields fewer than 2,000,000 distinct CDR3 sequences, 35% to 50% seen once. This sample stems from a study of blood T cells in healthy people across ages. Whole-study findings and limits: It was held that diversity estimates obtained from one million T cells represented underestimates. Older age went with lower TCR beta diversity per million T cells, in a roughly linear way.

V shed 6 bases and J shed 0 bases, with 21 bases lying between them. The CDR3 totals 17 residues. The germline V gene has CDR1 DFQATT and CDR2 SNEGSKA (reference sequence). Sequencing used blood. The clonotype was recovered from a human donor in good health. The chain couples TRBV20-1 to TRBJ2-1, with a weak D call TRBD2 (5 bases). This CDR3 reads CSAQGSDLKSSYNEQFF. The CDR3 DNA reads as TGCAGTGCCCAAGGGTCGGACTTAAAAAGCTCCTACAATGAGCAGTTCTTC.